Below, 10 T cell receptor beta chains from the same sample are listed, as sequenced in a study of beta chain features in type 1 diabetes. Study findings and constraints: For Type 1 diabetes patients, all four CD4+ subsets carried TCRB CDR3s that were moderately but significantly shorter.

These receptors' targets are unknown. The whole isolated RNA underwent reverse transcription, so sequencing captured expressed TCRB transcripts. Some clones are missing from TCRdb's copy, which holds only in-frame ones; the method was immunoSEQ multiplex PCR. The data hold about 160,000 clones, with around 8% observed a single time. What was sequenced was central memory CD4+ T cells from blood. These receptors were taken from a woman in her thirties or forties with type 1 diabetes.

V is TRBV6-5 and J is TRBJ1-1; TRBD1 is a possible D gene (5 bases). Germline V CDR1 and CDR2: MNHEY, SVGAGI. The CDR3 has 15 amino acids. Trimming removed 7 bases from V and 4 bases from J, with 19 bases in between. CDR3: CASTPSSPGITEAFF. CDR3 coding DNA: TGTGCCAGCACCCCGTCCTCCCCAGGGATCACTGAAGCTTTCTTT.

This clone was counted between two and nine times. The gene calls are TRBV4-3 and TRBJ2-7, with 15 bases aligning to TRBD2. The trim removed 2 bases at V and 2 bases at J, leaving 10 bases unmatched. The CDR3 covers 19 residues. Germline CDR1 LGHNA, CDR2 YSLEER. CDR3 region: CASSQTLGLAGGPTYEQYF. The DNA of the CDR3 is TGCGCCAGCAGCCAAACCCTCGGACTAGCGGGAGGGCCCACCTACGAGCAGTACTTC.

A few counts support this clone. J is TRBJ2-1 and V is TRBV7-9; 13 positions match TRBD2. This CDR3 spans 16 amino acids. The J segment lost 5 bases and the V segment lost 5 bases, leaving 6 bases of the junction unmatched. The germline V gene has CDR1 SEHNR and CDR2 FQNEAQ (reference sequence). The CDR3 nucleotides read TGTGCCAGCAGCCTCCTACTAGCGGGGGGGGACAATGAGCAGTTCTTC. This translates into CASSLLLAGGDNEQFF.

A few counts support this clone. The chain joins TRBV19 to TRBJ2-3; TRBD2 matches at 10 bases. CDR1 is LNHDA, CDR2 SQIVND, per germline (reference sequence). V dropped 4 bases and J dropped 4; count of bases not matched to a gene: 5. The CDR3 sequence is 15 residues long. CDR3 bases: TGTGCCAGTAGTACCCCCCTAGCGGGGGCAGATACGCAGTATTTT. Residues: CASSTPLAGADTQYF.

V usage is TRBV19 and J usage is TRBJ2-5, with D maybe TRBD2 (6 bases). This CDR3 is built from 13 residues. Germline V gives CDR1 LNHDA, CDR2 SQIVND (reference sequence). V was trimmed by 5 bases and J by 6 bases, leaving 13 bases between them. The chain's CDR3 is CASSVSREKTQYF. The CDR3 DNA is TGTGCCAGTAGTGTATCGCGGGAAAAGACCCAGTACTTC.

The chain employs TRBV6-5 and TRBJ2-3; TRBD2 is a possible D gene (5 bases). CDR1 is MNHEY, CDR2 SVGAGI, per germline. Trimming took 8 bases from V and 2 from J, leaving 14 bases between them. The CDR3 is 14 amino acids. Written as DNA, the CDR3 is TGTGCCAGCGTTACTAGTTCGAACACAGATACGCAGTATTTT. Protein product: CASVTSSNTDTQYF.

The rearrangement joins TRBV15 to TRBJ2-1; the match to TRBD2 covers 10 bases. The J segment lost 9 bases and the V segment lost 0 bases, leaving 5 bases of the junction unmatched. CDR3 length equals 15 residues. Per the germline V gene, CDR1 is LNHNV and CDR2 is YYDKDF (reference sequence). The CDR3 bases are TGTGCCACCAGCAGAGATAATCTAGCGGGAGCTGAGCAGTTCTTC. Translation gives CATSRDNLAGAEQFF.

This chain links TRBV6-6 with TRBJ1-2; D is possibly TRBD1 (5 bases). The CDR3 sequence is 14 residues long. Trimming removed 4 bases from V and 2 bases from J, with 11 bases in between. CDR1 is MNHNY and CDR2 is SVGAGI in the germline V gene (reference sequence). CDR3 in DNA: TGTGCCAGCAGTTTTAGCCAGGGCAACTATGGCTACACCTTC. Its translation: CASSFSQGNYGYTF.

This chain connects TRBV6-5 to TRBJ1-5, with TRBD1 matching 8 bases. This CDR3 is built from 12 residues. V was clipped by 5 bases and J by 6 bases; unmatched bases: 0. Germline CDR1 reads MNHEY; CDR2 reads SVGAGI. Here the CDR3 DNA reads TGTGCCAGCAGTGGACAGGGTCAGCCCCAGCATTTT. This encodes CASSGQGQPQHF.

This clone was counted many times. The chain recombines TRBV16 with TRBJ2-2; the D is unclear. Germline V gene lookup returns CDR1 KGHSY and CDR2 FQNENV. The CDR3 loop spans 14 amino acids. V dropped 2 bases and J dropped 3 bases, with 7 bases sitting between them. CDR3 bases: TGTGCCAGCAGCCAAGGCCGATACACCGGGGAGCTGTTTTTT. It yields the protein CASSQGRYTGELFF. Using reference TRBV16 and TRBJ2-2 for the parts outside the CDR3, the full variable domain is GEEVAQTPKHLVRGEGQKAKLYCAPIKGHSYVFWYQQVLKNEFKFLISFQNENVFDETGMPKERFSAKCLPNSPCSLEIQATKLEDSAVYFCASSQGRYTGELFFGEGSRLTVL.